The present entry profiles one T cell receptor beta chain with its context. Profiling relied on immunoSEQ multiplex PCR, and the TCRdb table lists in-frame clones only, not all of them. The profile shows about 54,000 clones, around nine tenths of them singletons. Germline V gene data show CDR1 as MNHEY and CDR2 as SVGAGI. The V and J ends lost 0 bases and 4 bases, in that order; junction bases with no gene match: 6. There are 15 residues in the CDR3. This entry belongs to a study of blood T cell repertoires in COVID-19. Across the whole study: Samples of COVID-19 (acute and convalescent) were obtained from the United States, Italy and Spain. Sources were T cells, B-cell-depleted T cells, or PBMCs; the material itself was cDNA or gDNA.

The receptor was isolated from a man aged 60 to 69 with active COVID-19. Input material: peripheral blood. V is TRBV6-5 and J is TRBJ2-7; 7 bases align to TRBD1. The chain's CDR3 is CASSYSGSGGYEQYF. The CDR3 DNA sequence: TGTGCCAGCAGTTACTCGGGGTCAGGGGGTTACGAGCAGTACTTC.